Following are 21 T cell receptor beta chains from one sample sequenced in a study of blood T cell repertoires in COVID-19. Assay: immunoSEQ multiplex PCR; the TCRdb copy retains only in-frame clones and omits some. The profile shows about 220,000 clones, approximately 83% of them singletons. Sequenced input: PBMCs or T cells enriched from blood (not recorded which). These receptors originate from a woman aged 40 to 50 with acute COVID-19.

The chain has TRBV20-1 and TRBJ1-2; 8 nucleotides match TRBD1. Unmatched junction bases numbered 3, after V lost 5 bases and J lost 7 bases. The germline CDR1 and CDR2 sequences are DFQATT and SNEGSKA (reference sequence). The CDR3 sequence is 11 residues long. CDR3 sequence (DNA): TGCAGTGCTGGACAGGGACGTGGCTACACCTTC. Translating it yields CSAGQGRGYTF.

The rearrangement links TRBV5-1 to TRBJ2-7; D perhaps matches TRBD1 (6 bases). This CDR3 has 13 residues. V was clipped by 5 bases and J by 7 bases, with 16 bases between them. Germline CDR1 reads SGHRS; CDR2 reads YFSETQ. The CDR3 nucleotides read TGCGCCAGCAGGGCCGGGGAAGGGGGAGAGCAGTACTTC. Translation: CASRAGEGGEQYF.

The chain joins TRBV19 to TRBJ2-1, with 8 bases aligning to TRBD2. Germline CDR1 and CDR2: LNHDA and SQIVND (reference sequence). V trimming: 3 bases; J trimming: 2 bases; junction bases outside the gene matches: 3. CDR3 length equals 15 residues. CDR3 nucleotides: TGTGCCAGTAGTATTGGGACTAGAACCTACAATGAGCAGTTCTTC. Its translation: CASSIGTRTYNEQFF.

The rearrangement uses TRBV2 and TRBJ2-2; D is perhaps TRBD2 (7 bases). Between the trimmed V and J ends, which lost 8 bases and 5 bases, there was a span of 18 bases. The CDR3 contains 15 residues. Germline V lookup: CDR1 SNHLY, CDR2 FYNNEI. The CDR3 spells CASLQGRVGTGELFF. The CDR3 region has the DNA TGTGCCAGCCTTCAGGGGAGGGTAGGGACCGGGGAGCTGTTTTTT.

The chain recombines TRBV4-2 with TRBJ1-4, with 7 bases aligning to TRBD1. CDR1 is LGHNA and CDR2 is YNFKEQ in the germline V gene. CDR3 length: 14 amino acids. V trimming: 3 bases; J trimming: 4 bases; junction bases outside the gene matches: 2. The chain's CDR3 is CASSQGQFNEKLFF. CDR3 bases: TGTGCCAGCAGCCAGGGACAGTTTAATGAAAAACTGTTTTTT.

As concerns this clone: A read error may produce the germline difference seen at one junction end. This chain joins TRBV14 and TRBJ1-1; tentative D call: TRBD1 (5 bases). Germline assignment: CDR1 SGHDN and CDR2 FVKESK. This CDR3 comprises 13 residues. CDR3 in DNA: TGTGCCAGCAGCGAAGAGAAGCAGGGTAGGGCTTTCTTT. Encoded protein: CASSEEKQGRAFF.

This chain connects TRBV7-8 to TRBJ1-1, with TRBD1 matching over 7 bases. The CDR3 loop spans 13 amino acids. Germline CDR1 is SGHVS and CDR2 is FQNEAQ. The ends lost 5 bases at V and 4 bases at J; junction bases unmatched: 4. CDR3 in DNA: TGTGCCAGCAGCCAGACAGGGAGCACTGAAGCTTTCTTT. Its protein product is CASSQTGSTEAFF.

This CDR3 reads CASSLGRGRTETQYF. The DNA for the CDR3 is TGTGCCAGCAGTTTGGGCAGGGGGAGGACAGAGACCCAGTACTTC. This chain connects TRBV27 to TRBJ2-5; D may be TRBD1 (7 bases). Deletions cut 3 bases from V and 4 bases from J, with 15 bases between. Per the germline V gene, CDR1 is MNHEY and CDR2 is SMNVEV (reference sequence). This CDR3 spans 15 amino acids.

This chain joins TRBV5-6 and TRBJ2-7, with D unresolved. Germline CDR1 reads SGHDT; CDR2 reads YYEEEE. The CDR3 has 15 amino acids. V was clipped by 5 bases and J by 2 bases, with 17 bases between them. The CDR3 protein is CASSFVGRIAYEQYF. For the CDR3, the DNA is TGTGCCAGCAGTTTCGTTGGTAGAATTGCCTACGAGCAGTACTTC.

The CDR3 protein is CASSPDRGYGANVLTF. Written as DNA, the CDR3 is TGTGCCAGCAGTCCCGACAGGGGGTACGGGGCCAACGTCCTGACTTTC. V gene TRBV27 combines with J gene TRBJ2-6; 9 bases are a match to TRBD1. V gave up 5 bases and J gave up 4 bases; unmatched junction bases: 6. The CDR3 consists of 16 residues. Germline V gene lookup returns CDR1 MNHEY and CDR2 SMNVEV (reference sequence).

On this clone itself: The junction differs from germline at one of its ends, possibly a read error. The gene calls are TRBV4-2 and TRBJ2-7, with D hard to call. This CDR3 spans 12 amino acids. Germline CDR1 and CDR2: LGHNA and YNFKEQ. As DNA, the CDR3 is TGTGCCAGCAGCTTTGACTCCTCCGAGCAGTACTTC. This encodes CASSFDSSEQYF.

The rearrangement joins TRBV28 to TRBJ1-5, with unresolved D. CDR1 MDHEN and CDR2 SYDVKM come from the germline V gene. This CDR3 is 13 amino acids long. Trimming took 5 bases from V and 0 from J, leaving 5 bases between them. The CDR3 nucleotides are TGTGCCAGCAGTCCTTATAGCAATCAGCCCCAGCATTTT. Its protein product is CASSPYSNQPQHF. Variable domain in full (rest from reference TRBV28 and TRBJ1-5): DVKVTQSSRYLVKRTGEKVFLECVQDMDHENMFWYRQDPGLGLRLIYFSYDVKMKEKGDIPEGYSVSREKKERFSLILESASTNQTSMYLCASSPYSNQPQHFGDGTRLSIL.

The table lists this clone with a few counts. CDR3 region: CASSRQGVGKNEKLFF. CDR3 sequence (DNA): TGTGCCAGCAGCCGACAGGGAGTGGGGAAAAATGAAAAACTGTTTTTT. The V gene is TRBV5-5, the J gene TRBJ1-4; 7 nucleotides match TRBD1. This CDR3 is built from 16 residues. Germline loops: CDR1 SGHKS, CDR2 YYEKEE (reference sequence). Trimming removed 4 bases from V and 5 bases from J; junction bases left unmatched: 11.

The genes are TRBV6-5 and TRBJ2-7; 7 bases line up with TRBD2. V was pared by 0 bases and J by 2 bases, with 4 bases of the junction left unmatched. CDR1 is MNHEY, CDR2 SVGAGI, per germline. The CDR3 loop spans 15 amino acids. DNA for the CDR3: TGTGCCAGCAGTTACTCGGTGGGGGGGGCCTACGAGCAGTACTTC. It specifies CASSYSVGGAYEQYF.

This chain uses TRBV3-1 (or the pseudogene TRBV3-2) with TRBJ1-2, with D possibly being TRBD1 (5 bases). The CDR3 length is 15 residues. V dropped 0 bases and J dropped 3 bases, with 11 bases sitting between them. Germline CDR1 and CDR2: LGHDT and YNNKEL (reference sequence). CDR3 DNA sequence: TGTGCCAGCAGCCAAGATTCCCCAGGGCACTATGGCTACACCTTC. Translation gives CASSQDSPGHYGYTF.

This clone has more than one count but fewer than ten. The rearrangement links TRBV19 to TRBJ1-1; 12 nucleotides align to TRBD1. The CDR3 is 19 residues long. Unmatched junction bases numbered 14, after V lost 1 base and J lost 5 bases. The V gene's germline CDR1 is LNHDA and CDR2 SQIVND (reference sequence). The CDR3 loop reads CASSIVGGVGTGGRTEAFF. The CDR3 coding sequence is TGTGCCAGTAGTATAGTTGGAGGAGTCGGGACAGGGGGCCGGACTGAAGCTTTCTTT. Variable domain in full (rest from reference TRBV19 and TRBJ1-1): DGGITQSPKYLFRKEGQNVTLSCEQNLNHDAMYWYRQDPGQGLRLIYYSQIVNDFQKGDIAEGYSVSREKKESFPLTVTSAQKNPTAFYLCASSIVGGVGTGGRTEAFFGQGTRLTVV.

The rearrangement joins TRBV30 to TRBJ2-1; 7 bases line up with TRBD2. After removal of 2 bases from V and 6 bases from J, the junction contained 16 bases not matched to a gene. Looked up from germline, CDR1 is GTSNPN and CDR2 is SVGIG (reference sequence). This CDR3 contains 17 residues. CDR3 sequence reads: CAWSSRGYLRPLNEQFF. The CDR3 DNA reads as TGTGCCTGGAGTTCGCGGGGGTATCTCAGGCCCCTCAATGAGCAGTTCTTC.

V is TRBV30 and J is TRBJ2-6, with D possibly TRBD2 on 6 matching bases. The CDR3 runs 19 residues. Looked up from germline, CDR1 is GTSNPN and CDR2 is SVGIG (reference sequence). The CDR3 loop is CALEGILGTAFSGANVLTF. CDR3 bases: TGTGCTCTGGAGGGTATTCTAGGGACGGCATTCTCTGGGGCCAACGTCCTGACTTTC.

The rearrangement joins TRBV29-1 to TRBJ1-1, with a tentative D call TRBD1 (5 bases). With 3 bases removed from V and 0 bases from J, the gap between germline ends came to 8 bases. CDR1 and CDR2 from the germline V gene are SQVTM and ANQGSEA. This CDR3 spans 13 amino acids. DNA of the CDR3: TGCAGCGTTGAGTGGGGCTTGAACACTGAAGCTTTCTTT. It codes for CSVEWGLNTEAFF.

V usage is TRBV7-3 and J usage is TRBJ2-2, with 11 bases that match TRBD2. CDR3 length: 15 residues. Trimming removed 4 bases from V and 5 bases from J; junction bases left unmatched: 3. Germline-derived CDR1 and CDR2 are SGHTA and FQGTGA. In DNA, the CDR3 is TGTGCCAGCAGCTCCCGGACTAGCGGGACCGGGGAGCTGTTTTTT. Amino acids: CASSSRTSGTGELFF.

This rearrangement joins TRBV7-9 to TRBJ1-4; D may be TRBD1 (5 bases). The CDR3 spans 15 residues. Germline CDR1 SEHNR, CDR2 FQNEAQ (reference sequence). V lost 5 bases, J lost 0 bases, and 10 bases lay in between. The CDR3 DNA reads TGTGCCAGCAGCGAACGACAGACAACTAATGAAAAACTGTTTTTT. Protein product: CASSERQTTNEKLFF.